The clone carrying this T cell receptor beta chain was seen a handful of times. Its target is not known. CDR3 length: 14 residues. J gave up 3 bases and V 10 bases, and 9 bases lay outside the gene matches. Germline V gene sequence: CDR1 ENHRY, CDR2 SYGVKD. These data belong to a study of OX40 agonist ivuxolimab in advanced cancers. Points from the study as a whole: Dose levels from 0.1 to 3.0 mg/kg saw CD4+ and CD8+ blood T cells expand clonally by week 6.

This table comes from immunoSEQ multiplex PCR, and its TCRdb copy is limited to in-frame clones, with some not included. The repertoire holds about 79,000 clones, 80% to 90% seen once, with about 4% in the top ten. The origin of this receptor is an adult with an advanced solid tumor such as melanoma, head and neck, liver or kidney cancer. V and J are TRBV10-3 and TRBJ1-2, with 9 bases aligning to TRBD1. The sample in question was CD4+ or CD8+ T cells sorted from blood, obtained in a trial of the OX40 agonist ivuxolimab. CDR3 amino acids: CATIRDRVDYGYTF. DNA for the CDR3: TGTGCCACCATCAGGGACAGGGTGGACTATGGCTACACCTTC.